This TCR beta chain was identified during a study of identical twins. Whole-study findings and limits: Some out-of-frame alpha sequences were shared by twins, and these showed excess low generation probability.

The CDR3 consists of 13 residues. Trimming took 4 bases from V and 5 from J, leaving 14 bases between them. Germline V gene sequence: CDR1 SQVTM, CDR2 ANQGSEA. A universal primer site came from template switching; cDNA carried unique molecular identifiers. MiXCR was run by TCRdb on the 5' RACE reads, yielding one entry per CDR3 protein. The sample lists about 720,000 distinct CDR3 sequences, over 8.5% occurring once. This clonotype was counted many times. Its antigen is undetermined. The data also belong to a second study, concerning yellow fever vaccine responses in identical twins. This second report adds: Each twin's T cell response to the vaccine was reported to look partly convergent and partly personalized.

The V and J genes are TRBV29-1 and TRBJ2-5; tentative D call: TRBD1 (5 bases). This TCR was recovered from a woman under 30 in good health. The sample comprised PBMCs. CDR3 amino acids: CSVGRQWGETQYF. The CDR3 DNA follows: TGCAGCGTTGGTAGGCAGTGGGGCGAGACCCAGTACTTC.